Listed below are T cell receptor beta chains from one sample, sequenced in a study of T cell responses to AZD1222 COVID-19 vaccine. Using immunoSEQ multiplex PCR, the repertoire was profiled, and TCRdb retains in-frame clones only, with some absent. The table has more than 150,000 clones, approximately 90% seen once. This material consisted of peripheral blood, taken 28 days after the second AZD1222 dose. Receptor source: an adult who received the AZD1222 COVID-19 vaccine. Both conserved end residues are part of each CDR3. The order of the fields is CDR3 length, clone size, D gene, J gene, V gene, CDR3 protein. A D gene is named only where the DNA matches it firmly. For some rows the clone size is stated as once, few or many, or as a class when expanded; others skip it.

11	once	-	TRBJ1-6	TRBV6-8	CASSPIVPLHF
11	-	-	TRBJ1-1	TRBV28	CASCRGTEAFF
14	-	-	TRBJ2-4	TRBV4-1	CASSQGKGGRGQYF
14	-	-	TRBJ2-4	TRBV10-2	CATRGRGGGNIQYF
17	once	-	TRBJ1-3	TRBV7-6	CASSSASFGGTGNTIYF
17	-	-	TRBJ1-2	TRBV4-1	CASSPSGGGWLNYGYTF
14	-	TRBD1	TRBJ1-2	TRBV6-2/TRBV6-3	CASSRGQGAEGYTF
15	-	TRBD2	TRBJ2-7	TRBV4-2	CASSQELLAGGEQYF
14	-	-	TRBJ1-3	TRBV11-2	CASSSPYSGNTIYF
15	few	-	TRBJ1-1	TRBV7-6	CASSLGRGGRAEAFF
13	-	-	TRBJ1-3	TRBV5-1	CASSPSPGNTIYF
13	-	-	TRBJ1-1	TRBV12-3/TRBV12-4	CASSFGENTEAFF
14	-	-	TRBJ1-4	TRBV5-1	CASSLVGGNEKLFF